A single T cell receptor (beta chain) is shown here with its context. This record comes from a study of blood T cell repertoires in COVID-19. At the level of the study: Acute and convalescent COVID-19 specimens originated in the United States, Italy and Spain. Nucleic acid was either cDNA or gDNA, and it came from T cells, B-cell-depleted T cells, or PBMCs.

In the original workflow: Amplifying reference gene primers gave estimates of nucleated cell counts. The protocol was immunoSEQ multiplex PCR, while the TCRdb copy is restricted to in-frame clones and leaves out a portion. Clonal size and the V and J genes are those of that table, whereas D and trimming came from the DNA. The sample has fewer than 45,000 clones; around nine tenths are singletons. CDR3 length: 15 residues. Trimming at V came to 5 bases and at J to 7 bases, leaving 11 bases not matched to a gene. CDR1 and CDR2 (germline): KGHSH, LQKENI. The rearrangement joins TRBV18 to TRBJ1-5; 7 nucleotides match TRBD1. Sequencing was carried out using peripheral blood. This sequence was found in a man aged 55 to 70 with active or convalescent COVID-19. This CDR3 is CASSSTGRRGQPQHF. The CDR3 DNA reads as TGTGCCAGCTCATCGACAGGGAGAAGAGGACAGCCCCAGCATTTT.